The present entry profiles one T cell receptor beta chain with its context. Its specificity is unknown. This sample is drawn from a study of T cell responses to AZD1222 COVID-19 vaccine. Study-wide findings and caveats: Following two doses of AZD1222, Spike-specific TCR breadth and depth rose.

The CDR3 covers 13 residues. Between the trimmed V and J ends, which lost 2 bases and 4 bases, there was a span of 8 bases. Generated by immunoSEQ multiplex PCR, the TCRdb table keeps only in-frame clones and is missing some. The table includes around 180,000 clones, 85% to 95% detected once. This receptor was obtained from an adult in good health. Sequencing was performed on peripheral blood, taken on day 0 of AZD1222 vaccination. The chain carries TRBV12-3 or TRBV12-4 and TRBJ1-1, with D maybe TRBD1 (5 bases). CDR3 loop: CASSLPGLTEAFF. As DNA, the CDR3 is TGTGCCAGCAGTTTACCGGGGCTCACTGAAGCTTTCTTT.